The 12 T cell receptor beta chains below all came from one sample that was sequenced in a study of T cell repertoires in ileal Crohn's disease. Time point meaning: inflamed ileum from the surgical specimen. The method was immunoSEQ multiplex PCR; TCRdb's version includes in-frame clones alone and lacks a portion of them. The table includes some 17,000 clones, around 76% detected once. Input material: ileal tissue. Every receptor here comes from an adult with Crohn's disease.

V is TRBV27 and J is TRBJ1-1, with D hard to call. CDR1 and CDR2 (germline): MNHEY, SMNVEV (reference sequence). The V end was cut by 6 bases, the J end by 1 base, with 3 bases between. CDR3 length: 11 residues. Written as DNA, the CDR3 is TGTGCCAGCAGAGGGAACACTGAAGCTTTCTTT. Amino acid sequence: CASRGNTEAFF.

The rearrangement joins TRBV9 to TRBJ1-4; no definite D call. V lost 4 bases and J lost 8, with 12 bases in between. The germline V gene has CDR1 SGDLS and CDR2 YYNGEE. The CDR3 length is 13 residues. The CDR3 nucleotides are TGTGCCAGCAGCCCCGGGCCAGTGGAAAAACTGTTTTTT. This sequence encodes CASSPGPVEKLFF.

The V gene is TRBV18, the J gene TRBJ2-2; D perhaps matches TRBD1 (6 bases). The ends were cut back, 3 bases at V and 5 bases at J, with 13 bases in the middle. CDR1 is KGHSH, CDR2 LQKENI, per germline. CDR3 size: 15 residues. CDR3 in amino acids: CASSPVRQATGELFF. The CDR3 coding sequence is TGTGCCAGCTCACCCGTCCGACAGGCTACCGGGGAGCTGTTTTTT.

This clone was observed once. This chain joins TRBV18 and TRBJ1-6; D gene ambiguous. This CDR3 is built from 13 residues. V gave up 2 bases and J gave up 8 bases, with 7 bases separating them. The germline CDR1 and CDR2 sequences are KGHSH and LQKENI. The CDR3 nucleotides read TGTGCCAGCTCACCAGGGCAGGATTCACCCCTCCACTTT. It encodes CASSPGQDSPLHF.

This clone has a single count. The gene calls are TRBV4-2 and TRBJ1-6, with a tentative D call TRBD1 (5 bases). The CDR3 totals 15 residues. With 0 bases removed from V and 5 bases from J, the gap between germline ends came to 8 bases. CDR1 is LGHNA, CDR2 YNFKEQ, per germline. CDR3 nucleotides: TGTGCCAGCAGCCAAGAGGCAGGGAATAATTCACCCCTCCACTTT. It yields the protein CASSQEAGNNSPLHF.

V is TRBV6-5 and J is TRBJ2-2; 8 bases agree with TRBD1. This CDR3 contains 15 residues. Germline V lookup: CDR1 MNHEY, CDR2 SVGAGI. Trimming removed 5 bases from V and 1 base from J; junction bases left unmatched: 3. The CDR3 is CASSHRGENTGELFF. For the CDR3, the DNA is TGTGCCAGCAGTCACAGGGGGGAGAACACCGGGGAGCTGTTTTTT.

This clone has a single count. The chain has TRBV29-1 and TRBJ2-2; 7 nucleotides agree with TRBD2. Germline CDR1 SQVTM, CDR2 ANQGSEA. V trimming: 4 bases; J trimming: 2 bases; junction bases outside the gene matches: 4. This CDR3 is 14 amino acids long. The CDR3 region is CSVAGGPNTGELFF. The CDR3 coding sequence is TGCAGCGTTGCGGGGGGACCCAACACCGGGGAGCTGTTTTTT.

In this sample, this clone turned up once. CDR3 in DNA: TGTGCCAGCAGCCTCGGGGGCGAGGGATACAATGAGCAGTTCTTC. Protein product: CASSLGGEGYNEQFF. The J gene is TRBJ2-1, the V gene TRBV9; D may correspond to TRBD1 or TRBD2 (6 bases each). The CDR3 is 15 amino acids. The germline CDR1 and CDR2 sequences are SGDLS and YYNGEE. The V and J ends lost 4 bases and 4 bases respectively, with 15 bases between them.

The chain employs TRBV10-3 and TRBJ1-2; a weak D match, TRBD1 (5 bases). The V end lost 6 bases, the J end lost 4 bases, and 12 bases lay between the germline ends. CDR3 length equals 13 residues. Germline lookup yields CDR1 ENHRY and CDR2 SYGVKD. CDR3 protein: CAIRQGLGYGYTF. CDR3 nucleotide sequence: TGTGCCATCAGGCAGGGTTTAGGCTATGGCTACACCTTC.

In DNA form, the CDR3 reads TGTGCTAGTGGTTTGGAGCAGGGCACTGAAGCTTTCTTT. Amino acid sequence: CASGLEQGTEAFF. The chain links TRBV12-5 to TRBJ1-1, with D tentatively TRBD1 (5 bases). This CDR3 has 13 amino acids. The germline gives CDR1 LGHNT, CDR2 FRNRAP. Trimming took off 1 base at V and 4 bases at J, with 7 bases between the two ends.

V is TRBV2 and J is TRBJ2-5; D might be TRBD2 (7 bases). Germline V CDR1 and CDR2: SNHLY, FYNNEI. The ends were cut back, 5 bases at V and 3 bases at J, with 10 bases in the middle. The CDR3 spans 13 residues. DNA of the CDR3: TGTGCCAGCAGTTGGGGGGGCAAAGAGACCCAGTACTTC. Translating it yields CASSWGGKETQYF.

The V and J genes are TRBV19 and TRBJ1-3, with unresolved D. Per the germline V gene, CDR1 is LNHDA and CDR2 is SQIVND (reference sequence). V lost 8 bases and J 0 bases, leaving 11 bases between the germline ends. This CDR3 is 14 amino acids long. The CDR3 region has the DNA TGTGCCAGTCTGGACCTGAGCTCTGGAAACACCATATATTTT. Its protein product is CASLDLSSGNTIYF.